The rows below give T cell receptor beta chains drawn from one sample of a study of blood T cells in healthy people across ages. TCRdb called the 5' RACE reads again in MiXCR, with one record for every CDR3 protein. The repertoire consists of approximately 1.5 million distinct CDR3 sequences, with approximately 42% occurring once and the leading ten covering less than 5%. The sample comprised blood. The receptors derive from a woman aged 18-29 years in good health. CDR3s include the opening cysteine and the closing phenylalanine or tryptophan. The D gene is left open where the match is weak. Size values are once, few and many counts, or a class for expanded clones, and some rows have none.

v_call	clone_size	j_call	d_call	cdr3_aa	cdr3_nt
TRBV24-1	few	TRBJ2-1	TRBD1	CATSESDLTGIEQFF	TGTGCCACCAGTGAATCCGACCTGACAGGGATTGAGCAGTTCTTC
TRBV20-1	.	TRBJ2-5	.	CSAISSSSYNEQYF	TGCAGTGCTATCTCTAGCTCCTCCTACAATGAGCAGTACTTC
TRBV18	many	TRBJ2-7	TRBD1	CASSQSGQGFYEQYF	TGTGCCAGCTCCCAATCTGGACAGGGGTTCTACGAGCAGTACTTC
TRBV4-1	few	TRBJ1-5	.	CASSQADSYQPQHF	TGCGCCAGCAGCCAAGCTGACAGTTATCAGCCCCAGCATTTT
TRBV4-2	.	TRBJ2-7	TRBD2	CASSQGRTSGSNYEQYF	TGTGCCAGCAGCCAAGGCCGGACTAGCGGGAGTAACTACGAGCAGTACTTC
TRBV29-1	few	TRBJ2-7	.	CSVESGESYEQYF	TGCAGCGTTGAATCCGGGGAATCCTACGAGCAGTACTTC
TRBV4-3	.	TRBJ1-6	.	CASSQGAWRSPLHF	TGCGCCAGCAGCCAGGGGGCATGGAGGTCACCCCTCCACTTT
TRBV20-1	few	TRBJ2-4	TRBD2	CSATTSGGAYIQYF	TGCAGTGCTACTACTAGCGGGGGGGCGTACATTCAGTACTTC
TRBV7-3	.	TRBJ2-1	TRBD2	CASSLRTSRNPLSYNEQFF	TGTGCCAGCAGCTTAAGGACTAGCAGAAACCCCCTCTCCTACAATGAGCAGTTCTTC
TRBV7-9	many	TRBJ1-1	TRBD1	CASSLAGGSTEAFF	TGTGCCAGCAGTTTGGCAGGGGGGAGCACTGAAGCTTTCTTT
TRBV29-1	many	TRBJ2-4	.	CSVEIQRPTGKNIQYF	TGCAGCGTTGAAATCCAACGGCCGACAGGCAAAAACATTCAGTACTTC
TRBV6-5	.	TRBJ1-1	.	CASRALDRSNTEAFF	TGTGCCAGCAGGGCTCTTGACAGGTCGAACACTGAAGCTTTCTTT
TRBV4-2	.	TRBJ2-5	.	CVSSQDPVGQETQYF	TGTGTCAGCAGCCAAGACCCAGTCGGGCAAGAGACCCAGTACTTC
TRBV12-3/TRBV12-4	.	TRBJ1-1	.	CASSPHPGANTEAFF	TGTGCCAGCAGTCCCCACCCGGGCGCCAACACTGAAGCTTTCTTT
TRBV3-1	few	TRBJ2-5	.	CASSFIRGRETQYF	TGTGCCAGCAGCTTTATACGAGGTCGTGAGACCCAGTACTTC
TRBV6-6	.	TRBJ1-1	.	CASRTPGDTEAFF	TGTGCCAGCAGAACCCCTGGGGACACTGAAGCTTTCTTT